This T cell receptor beta chain was profiled in a study of CD8 T cells in Susac syndrome. Points from the study as a whole: Regarding the TCR sequencing and HLA analysis, the study admitted that a relatively small number of individuals were involved.

Germline V gene sequence: CDR1 DFQATT, CDR2 SNEGSKA (reference sequence). This CDR3 contains 14 residues. V was clipped by 5 bases and J by 0 bases, with 10 bases between them. Peripheral blood CD8+ and CD4+ T cells were profiled by TCR beta sequencing. Negative isolation was used for CD8+ and CD4+ T cells and FACS enrichment for TEMRA cells. Of note for this clonotype: Its antigen is as yet unknown.

A quantity of about 0.5 to 1 ug RNA underwent reverse transcription using random hexamers. An immunoSEQ multiplex PCR amplified TCR beta CDR3 over 54 Vbeta and 13 Jbeta. In TCRdb, the immunoSEQ multiplex PCR reads were re-called with MiXCR into one record per CDR3 protein. The sample has under 350,000 distinct CDR3 sequences; roughly nine tenths are singletons. The chain uses TRBV20-1 and TRBJ2-2; TRBD2 might be the D (5 bases). Sequencing was performed on CD4+ T cells from PBMCs. This clonotype was sampled from a human donor with multiple sclerosis. The DNA of the CDR3 is TGCAGTGCTGCCGGACTGGCGAACACCGGGGAGCTGTTTTTT. Protein sequence: CSAAGLANTGELFF.